Here is one TCR beta chain with its context. The data derive from a study of cytomegalovirus exposure and HLA in healthy donors. Method: immunoSEQ multiplex PCR; TCRdb's copy keeps in-frame clones and lacks some. The profile shows 55,000 to 75,000 clones, roughly 94% of them singletons. Sequenced: PBMCs. The clonotype was recovered from a young man in good health and CMV-seropositive.

For the CDR3, the DNA is TGTGCTAGTGGTTTGGCCGATAAAACAGGGGTATTTACCGGGGAGCTGTTTTTT. Amino acid sequence: CASGLADKTGVFTGELFF. V usage is TRBV12-5 and J usage is TRBJ2-2, with 7 positions matching TRBD1. The V segment lost 1 base and the J segment 5 bases; nucleotides outside the gene matches: 13. CDR1 LGHNT and CDR2 FRNRAP come from the germline V gene. There are 18 residues in the CDR3.